The clone carrying this T cell receptor beta chain was seen a few times. Its antigen is unknown. The data are from a study of early T cells in non-severe SARS-CoV-2 infection. Study background: Unsorted whole-blood RNA was sequenced in bulk, leaving chains unpaired.

Germline lookup yields CDR1 SGHTA and CDR2 FQGNSA. The CDR3 is made up of 14 amino acids. V was clipped by 0 bases and J by 10 bases, with 15 bases between them. MiXCR, run by TCRdb on the 5' RACE reads, gives a single entry per CDR3 protein. The sample has tens of thousands of distinct CDR3 sequences; 5% to 6% are singletons. Study-level points and caveats: VDJdb matching, biased toward anti-spike CD8 responses, missed private and CD4 specificities.

This TCR was recovered from an adult who was a healthcare worker with PCR-confirmed SARS-CoV-2 infection or an uninfected control (not recorded which). The V and J genes are TRBV7-2 and TRBJ1-1, with a weak D call TRBD1 (6 bases). The material was whole blood, obtained at baseline. The CDR3 spells CASSLAPDRLSAFF. CDR3 DNA sequence: TGTGCCAGCAGCTTAGCGCCGGACAGACTCTCAGCTTTCTTT.